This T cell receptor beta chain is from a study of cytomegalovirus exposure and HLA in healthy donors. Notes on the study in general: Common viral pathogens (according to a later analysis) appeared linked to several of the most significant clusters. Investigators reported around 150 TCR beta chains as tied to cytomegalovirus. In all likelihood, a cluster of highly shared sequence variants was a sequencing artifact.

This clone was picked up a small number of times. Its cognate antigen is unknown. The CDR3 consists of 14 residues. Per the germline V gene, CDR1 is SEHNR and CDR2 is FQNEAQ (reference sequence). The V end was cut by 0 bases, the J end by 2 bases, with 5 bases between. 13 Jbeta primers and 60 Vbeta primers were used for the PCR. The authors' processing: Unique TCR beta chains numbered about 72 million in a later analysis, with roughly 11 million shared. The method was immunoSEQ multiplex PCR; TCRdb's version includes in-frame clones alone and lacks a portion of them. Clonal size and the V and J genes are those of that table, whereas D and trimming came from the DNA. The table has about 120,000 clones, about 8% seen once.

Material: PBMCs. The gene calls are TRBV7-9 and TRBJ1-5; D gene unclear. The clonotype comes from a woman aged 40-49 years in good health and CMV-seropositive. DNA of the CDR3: TGTGCCAGCAGCTTAGCGCGGGGCAATCAGCCCCAGCATTTT. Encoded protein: CASSLARGNQPQHF.